A single sample is the source of the 6 T cell receptor beta chains below, sequenced in a study of shared clonotypes between healthy human individuals. Here immunoSEQ multiplex PCR was the method, and the copy in TCRdb shows in-frame clones only, minus some. This sample has roughly 650,000 clones, with approximately 97% found just once. Material: naive CD4+ T cells sorted from blood. As to subset: CD45RA+ positively selected. The source of these receptors is a woman aged 25 to 39 in good health.

This clone is a singleton in its sample. J is TRBJ2-5 and V is TRBV5-1; D not resolved. The germline V gene has CDR1 SGHRS and CDR2 YFSETQ. The CDR3 contains 14 residues. V lost 2 bases and J lost 3, with 11 bases in between. This chain's CDR3 is CASSFNAREETQYF. As DNA, the CDR3 is TGCGCCAGCAGCTTTAACGCTAGGGAAGAGACCCAGTACTTC.

The rearrangement joins TRBV4-1 to TRBJ2-3; no reliable D call. V lost 0 bases and J lost 2, with 6 bases in between. CDR3 size: 14 residues. The germline CDR1 and CDR2 sequences are MGHRA and YSYEKL. The CDR3 DNA is TGCGCCAGCAGCCAAGATCCCACCACAGATACGCAGTATTTT. Residues: CASSQDPTTDTQYF.

The chain is built from TRBV7-9 and TRBJ2-1; TRBD1 agrees at 7 bases. J was trimmed by 7 bases and V by 4 bases; bases with no gene match: 7. Germline V gives CDR1 SEHNR, CDR2 FQNEAQ (reference sequence). CDR3 length equals 14 residues. The CDR3 here is CASSSGQRRNEQFF. The CDR3 region has the DNA TGTGCCAGCAGCTCGGGACAGCGAAGGAATGAGCAGTTCTTC.

The chain combines TRBV5-1 with TRBJ2-1, with TRBD2 matching 12 bases. The CDR3 covers 19 residues. Looked up from germline, CDR1 is SGHRS and CDR2 is YFSETQ. V dropped 3 bases and J dropped 1; count of bases not matched to a gene: 11. The CDR3 sequence is CASSYTTSGSYWSYNEQFF. In nucleotides, the CDR3 is TGCGCCAGCAGCTACACGACTAGCGGGAGTTATTGGTCCTACAATGAGCAGTTCTTC. The full variable domain, rest sourced from reference TRBV5-1 and TRBJ2-1, is KAGVTQTPRYLIKTRGQQVTLSCSPISGHRSVSWYQQTPGQGLQFLFEYFSETQRNKGNFPGRFSGRQFSNSRSEMNVSTLELGDSALYLCASSYTTSGSYWSYNEQFFGPGTRLTVL.

The chain uses TRBV5-1 and TRBJ2-7; a weak D match, TRBD1 (5 bases). Germline V lookup: CDR1 SGHRS, CDR2 YFSETQ. This CDR3 is built from 16 residues. The V and J ends lost 4 bases and 3 bases respectively, with 20 bases between them. This CDR3 is CASSPADRGRGYEQYF. The CDR3 DNA reads as TGCGCCAGCAGCCCCGCTGATAGGGGAAGGGGCTACGAGCAGTACTTC.

The chain couples TRBV2 to TRBJ2-7; D ambiguous. The length of the CDR3 is 14 residues. The ends were cut back, 3 bases at V and 0 bases at J, with 9 bases in the middle. From germline, CDR1 is SNHLY and CDR2 FYNNEI. The CDR3 sequence: CASSDPPSSYEQYF. The CDR3 DNA sequence: TGTGCCAGCAGTGATCCCCCGAGCTCCTACGAGCAGTACTTC.